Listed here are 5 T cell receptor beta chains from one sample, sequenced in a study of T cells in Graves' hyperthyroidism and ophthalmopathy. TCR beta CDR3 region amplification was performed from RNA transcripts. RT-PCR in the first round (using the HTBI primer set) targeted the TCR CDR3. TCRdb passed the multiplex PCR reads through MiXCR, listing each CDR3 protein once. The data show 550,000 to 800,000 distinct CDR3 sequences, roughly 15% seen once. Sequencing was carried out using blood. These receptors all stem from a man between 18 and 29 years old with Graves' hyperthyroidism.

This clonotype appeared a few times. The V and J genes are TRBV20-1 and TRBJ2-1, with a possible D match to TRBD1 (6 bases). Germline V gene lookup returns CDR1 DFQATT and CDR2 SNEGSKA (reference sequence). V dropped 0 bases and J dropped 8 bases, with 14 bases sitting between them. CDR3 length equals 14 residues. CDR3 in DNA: TGCAGTGCTAGAGATGGCGCAGGGGTGGATGAGCAGTTCTTC. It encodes CSARDGAGVDEQFF.

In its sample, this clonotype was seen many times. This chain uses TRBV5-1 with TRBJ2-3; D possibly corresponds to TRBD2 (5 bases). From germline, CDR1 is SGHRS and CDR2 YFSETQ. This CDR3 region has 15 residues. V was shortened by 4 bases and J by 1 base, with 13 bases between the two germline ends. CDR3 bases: TGCGCCAGCAGCCCAGTAGCGAGCGGCACAGATACGCAGTATTTT. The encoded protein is CASSPVASGTDTQYF. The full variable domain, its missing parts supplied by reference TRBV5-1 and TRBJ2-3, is KAGVTQTPRYLIKTRGQQVTLSCSPISGHRSVSWYQQTPGQGLQFLFEYFSETQRNKGNFPGRFSGRQFSNSRSEMNVSTLELGDSALYLCASSPVASGTDTQYFGPGTRLTVL.

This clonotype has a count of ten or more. In nucleotides, the CDR3 is TGTGCCAGCAGCACTAGACAGGGGCCCAACTTATCCTACGAGCAGTACTTC. Its translation: CASSTRQGPNLSYEQYF. The chain combines TRBV6-2 or TRBV6-3 with TRBJ2-7; 8 bases line up with TRBD1. CDR1 is MNHEY, CDR2 SVGEGT, per germline. The CDR3 is made up of 17 amino acids. Losses at the gene ends were 6 bases for V and 1 base for J; bases not matched to a gene: 14.

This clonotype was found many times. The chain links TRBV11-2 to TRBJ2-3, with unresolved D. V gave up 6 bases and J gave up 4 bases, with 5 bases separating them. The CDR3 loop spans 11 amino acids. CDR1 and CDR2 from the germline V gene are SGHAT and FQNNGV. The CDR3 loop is CASRRADTQYF. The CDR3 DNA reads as TGTGCCAGCAGACGGGCAGATACGCAGTATTTT.

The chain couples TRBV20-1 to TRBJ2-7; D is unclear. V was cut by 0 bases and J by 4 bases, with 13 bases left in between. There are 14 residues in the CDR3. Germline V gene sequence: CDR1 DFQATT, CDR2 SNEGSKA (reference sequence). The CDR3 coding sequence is TGCAGTGCTAGAGACCCGGACCTGATTTACGAGCAGTACTTC. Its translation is CSARDPDLIYEQYF.